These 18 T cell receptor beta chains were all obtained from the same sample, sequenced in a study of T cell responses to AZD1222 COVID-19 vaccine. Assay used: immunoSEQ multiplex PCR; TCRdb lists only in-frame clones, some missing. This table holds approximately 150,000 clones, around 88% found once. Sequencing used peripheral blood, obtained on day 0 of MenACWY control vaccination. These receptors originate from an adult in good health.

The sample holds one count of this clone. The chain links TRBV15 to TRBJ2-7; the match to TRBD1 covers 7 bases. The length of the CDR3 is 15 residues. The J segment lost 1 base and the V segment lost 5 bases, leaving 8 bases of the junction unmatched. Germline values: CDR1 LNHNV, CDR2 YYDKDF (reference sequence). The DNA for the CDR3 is TGTGCCACCAGCTCCCGACAGGGATCATCCTACGAGCAGTACTTC. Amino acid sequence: CATSSRQGSSYEQYF.

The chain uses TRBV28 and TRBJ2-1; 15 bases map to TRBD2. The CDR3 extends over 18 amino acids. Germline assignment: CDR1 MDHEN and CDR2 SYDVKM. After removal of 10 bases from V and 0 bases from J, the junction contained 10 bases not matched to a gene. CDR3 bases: TGTGCCACACGTGGACTAGCGGGAGGGCGCAGCTCCTACAATGAGCAGTTCTTC. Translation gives CATRGLAGGRSSYNEQFF.

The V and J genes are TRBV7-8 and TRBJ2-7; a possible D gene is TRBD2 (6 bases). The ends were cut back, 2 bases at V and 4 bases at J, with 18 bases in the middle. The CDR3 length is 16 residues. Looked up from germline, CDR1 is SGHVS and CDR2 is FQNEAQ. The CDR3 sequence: CASSLYRAGRRYEQYF. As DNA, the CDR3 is TGTGCCAGCAGCTTATATCGGGCAGGGAGGCGGTACGAGCAGTACTTC. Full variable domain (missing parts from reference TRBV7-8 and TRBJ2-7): GAGVSQSPRYKVAKRGQDVALRCDPISGHVSLFWYQQALGQGPEFLTYFQNEAQLDKSGLPSDRFFAERPEGSVSTLKIQRTQQEDSAVYLCASSLYRAGRRYEQYFGPGTRLTVT.

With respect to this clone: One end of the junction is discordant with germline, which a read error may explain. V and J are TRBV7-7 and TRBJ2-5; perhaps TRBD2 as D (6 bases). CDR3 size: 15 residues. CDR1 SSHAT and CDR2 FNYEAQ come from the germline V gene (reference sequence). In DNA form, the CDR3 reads TGTGCTAGCAGCTTACCCGGGACTGGCAAAGAGACCCAGTACTTC. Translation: CASSLPGTGKETQYF. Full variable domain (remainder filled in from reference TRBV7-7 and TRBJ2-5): GAGVSQSPRYKVTKRGQDVTLRCDPISSHATLYWYQQALGQGPEFLTYFNYEAQPDKSGLPSDRFSAERPEGSISTLTIQRTEQRDSAMYRCASSLPGTGKETQYFGPGTRLLVL.

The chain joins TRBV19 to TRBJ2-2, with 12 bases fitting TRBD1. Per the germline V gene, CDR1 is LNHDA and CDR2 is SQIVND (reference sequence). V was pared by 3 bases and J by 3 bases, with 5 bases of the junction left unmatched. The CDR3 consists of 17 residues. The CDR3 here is CASSMGTGGADTGELFF. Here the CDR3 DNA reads TGTGCCAGTAGTATGGGGACAGGGGGCGCAGACACCGGGGAGCTGTTTTTT.

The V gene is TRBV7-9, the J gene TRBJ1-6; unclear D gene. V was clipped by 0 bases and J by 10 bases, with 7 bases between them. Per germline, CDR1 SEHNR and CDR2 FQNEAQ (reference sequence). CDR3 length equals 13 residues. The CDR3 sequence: CASSLAPRSPLHF. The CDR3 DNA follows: TGTGCCAGCAGCTTAGCGCCTCGATCACCCCTCCACTTT.

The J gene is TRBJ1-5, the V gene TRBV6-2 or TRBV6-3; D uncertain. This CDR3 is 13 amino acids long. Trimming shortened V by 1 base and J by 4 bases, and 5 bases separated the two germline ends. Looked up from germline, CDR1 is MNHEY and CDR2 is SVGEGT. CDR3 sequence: CASSYFENQPQHF. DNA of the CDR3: TGTGCCAGCAGTTACTTTGAGAATCAGCCCCAGCATTTT.

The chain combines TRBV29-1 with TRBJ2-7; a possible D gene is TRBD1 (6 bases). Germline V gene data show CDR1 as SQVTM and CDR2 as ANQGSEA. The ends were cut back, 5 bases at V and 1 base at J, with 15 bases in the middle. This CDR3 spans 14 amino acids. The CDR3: CSVNLDSPSYEQYF. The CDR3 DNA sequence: TGCAGCGTTAACCTGGACAGCCCGTCCTACGAGCAGTACTTC.

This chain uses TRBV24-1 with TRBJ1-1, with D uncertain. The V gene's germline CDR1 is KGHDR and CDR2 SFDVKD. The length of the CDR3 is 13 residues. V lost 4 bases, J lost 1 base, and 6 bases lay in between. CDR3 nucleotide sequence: TGTGCCACCAGTGACACACCGAACACTGAAGCTTTCTTT. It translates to CATSDTPNTEAFF.

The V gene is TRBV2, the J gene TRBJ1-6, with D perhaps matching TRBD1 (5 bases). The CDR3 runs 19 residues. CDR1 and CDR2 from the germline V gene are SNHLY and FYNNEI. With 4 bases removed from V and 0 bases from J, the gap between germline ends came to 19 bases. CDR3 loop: CASSGWGRRGSSYNSPLHF. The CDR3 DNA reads TGTGCCAGCAGTGGATGGGGCAGACGGGGGAGCTCCTATAATTCACCCCTCCACTTT. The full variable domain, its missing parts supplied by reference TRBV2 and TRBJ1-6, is EPEVTQTPSHQVTQMGQEVILRCVPISNHLYFYWYRQILGQKVEFLVSFYNNEISEKSEIFDDQFSVERPDGSNFTLKIRSTKLEDSAMYFCASSGWGRRGSSYNSPLHFGNGTRLTVT.

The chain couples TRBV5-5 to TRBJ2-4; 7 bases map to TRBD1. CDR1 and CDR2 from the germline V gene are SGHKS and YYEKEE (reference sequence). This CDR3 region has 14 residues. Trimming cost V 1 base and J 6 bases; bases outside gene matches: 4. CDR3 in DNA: TGTGCCAGCAGCTTGTGGGACAGTGGAAACATTCAGTACTTC. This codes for CASSLWDSGNIQYF. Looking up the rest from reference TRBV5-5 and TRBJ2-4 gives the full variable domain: DAGVTQSPTHLIKTRGQQVTLRCSPISGHKSVSWYQQVLGQGPQFIFQYYEKEERGRGNFPDRFSARQFPNYSSELNVNALLLGDSALYLCASSLWDSGNIQYFGAGTRLSVL.

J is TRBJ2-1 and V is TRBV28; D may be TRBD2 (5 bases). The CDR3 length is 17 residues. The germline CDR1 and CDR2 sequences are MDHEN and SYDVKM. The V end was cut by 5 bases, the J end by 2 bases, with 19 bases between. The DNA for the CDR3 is TGTGCCAGCAGTACCACCCGGGTAGCGCCTCCCTACAATGAGCAGTTCTTC. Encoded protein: CASSTTRVAPPYNEQFF.

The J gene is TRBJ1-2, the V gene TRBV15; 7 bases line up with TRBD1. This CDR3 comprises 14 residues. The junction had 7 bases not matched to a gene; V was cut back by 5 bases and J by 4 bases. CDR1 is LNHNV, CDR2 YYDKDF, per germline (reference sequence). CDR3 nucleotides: TGTGCCACCAGCGGATTAGACAGGGTCTATGGCTACACCTTC. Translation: CATSGLDRVYGYTF.

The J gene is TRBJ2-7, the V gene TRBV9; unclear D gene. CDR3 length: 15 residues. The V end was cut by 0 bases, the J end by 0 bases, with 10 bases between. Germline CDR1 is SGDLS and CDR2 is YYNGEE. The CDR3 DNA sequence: TGTGCCAGCAGCGTAGGTGTCAGCTCCTCCTACGAGCAGTACTTC. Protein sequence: CASSVGVSSSYEQYF.

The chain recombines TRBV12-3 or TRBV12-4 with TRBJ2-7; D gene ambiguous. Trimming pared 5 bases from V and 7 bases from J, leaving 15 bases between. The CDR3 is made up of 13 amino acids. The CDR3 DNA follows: TGTGCCAGCAGTACCCAGGTCGCGACTGAGCAGTACTTC. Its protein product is CASSTQVATEQYF.

CDR3 DNA: TGTGCCAGCAGTTCAATCTCAGGGGGCGCACGTGGCTACACCTTC. This codes for CASSSISGGARGYTF. The gene calls are TRBV6-5 and TRBJ1-2; 8 nucleotides agree with TRBD1. V gave up 4 bases and J gave up 7 bases; unmatched junction bases: 11. There are 15 residues in the CDR3. Germline V gene lookup returns CDR1 MNHEY and CDR2 SVGAGI.

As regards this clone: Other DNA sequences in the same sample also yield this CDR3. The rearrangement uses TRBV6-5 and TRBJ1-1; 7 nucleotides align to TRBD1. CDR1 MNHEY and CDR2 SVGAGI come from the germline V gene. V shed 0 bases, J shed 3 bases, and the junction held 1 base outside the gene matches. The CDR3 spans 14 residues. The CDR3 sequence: CASSYSTGDTEAFF. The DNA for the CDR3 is TGTGCCAGCAGTTACTCTACAGGGGACACTGAAGCTTTCTTT.

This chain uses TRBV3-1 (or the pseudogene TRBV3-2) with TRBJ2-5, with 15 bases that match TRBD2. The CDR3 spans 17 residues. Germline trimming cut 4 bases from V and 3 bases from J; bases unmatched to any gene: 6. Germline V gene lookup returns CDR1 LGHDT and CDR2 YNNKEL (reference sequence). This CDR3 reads CASSRGLAGGGKETQYF. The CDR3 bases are TGTGCCAGCAGCCGAGGACTAGCGGGAGGGGGGAAAGAGACCCAGTACTTC.